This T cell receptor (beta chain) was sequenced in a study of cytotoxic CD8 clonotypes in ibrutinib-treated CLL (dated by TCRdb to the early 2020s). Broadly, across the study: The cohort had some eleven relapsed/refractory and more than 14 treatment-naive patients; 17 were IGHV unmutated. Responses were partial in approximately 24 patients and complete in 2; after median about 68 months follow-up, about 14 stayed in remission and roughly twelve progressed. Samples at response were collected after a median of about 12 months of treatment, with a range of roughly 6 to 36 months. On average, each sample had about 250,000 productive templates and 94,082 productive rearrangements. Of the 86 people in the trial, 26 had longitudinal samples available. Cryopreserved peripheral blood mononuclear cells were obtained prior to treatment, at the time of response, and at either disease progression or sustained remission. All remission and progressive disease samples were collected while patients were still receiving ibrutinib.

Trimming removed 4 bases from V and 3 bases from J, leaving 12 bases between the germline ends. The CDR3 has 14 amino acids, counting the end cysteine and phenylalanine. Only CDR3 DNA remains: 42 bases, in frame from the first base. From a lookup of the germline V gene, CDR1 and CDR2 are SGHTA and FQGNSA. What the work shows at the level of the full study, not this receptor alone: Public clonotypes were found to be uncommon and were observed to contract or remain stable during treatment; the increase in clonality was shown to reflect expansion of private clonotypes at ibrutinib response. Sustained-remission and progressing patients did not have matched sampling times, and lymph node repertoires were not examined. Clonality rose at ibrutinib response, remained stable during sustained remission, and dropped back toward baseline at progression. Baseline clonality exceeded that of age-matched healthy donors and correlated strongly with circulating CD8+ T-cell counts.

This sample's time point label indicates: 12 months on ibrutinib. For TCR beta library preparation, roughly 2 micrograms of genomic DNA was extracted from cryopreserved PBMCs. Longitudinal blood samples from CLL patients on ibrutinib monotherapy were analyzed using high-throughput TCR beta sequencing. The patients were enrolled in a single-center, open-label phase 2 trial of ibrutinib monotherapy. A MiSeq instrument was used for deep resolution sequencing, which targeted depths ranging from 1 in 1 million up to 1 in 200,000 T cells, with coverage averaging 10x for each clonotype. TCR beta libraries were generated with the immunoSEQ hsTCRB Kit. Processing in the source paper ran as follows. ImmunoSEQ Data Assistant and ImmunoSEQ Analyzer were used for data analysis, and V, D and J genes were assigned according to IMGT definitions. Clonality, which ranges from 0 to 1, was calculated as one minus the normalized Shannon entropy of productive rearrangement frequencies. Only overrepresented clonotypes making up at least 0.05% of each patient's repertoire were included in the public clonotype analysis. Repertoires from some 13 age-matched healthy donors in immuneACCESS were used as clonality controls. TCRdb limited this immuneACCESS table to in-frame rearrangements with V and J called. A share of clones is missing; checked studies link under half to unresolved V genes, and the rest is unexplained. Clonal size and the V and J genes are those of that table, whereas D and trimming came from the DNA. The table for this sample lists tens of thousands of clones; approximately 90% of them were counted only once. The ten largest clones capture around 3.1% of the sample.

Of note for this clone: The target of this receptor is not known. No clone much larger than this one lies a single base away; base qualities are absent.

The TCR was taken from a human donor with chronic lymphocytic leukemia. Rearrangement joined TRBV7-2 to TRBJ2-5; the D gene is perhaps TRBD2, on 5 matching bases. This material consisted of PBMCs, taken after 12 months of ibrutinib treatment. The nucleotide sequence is TGTGCCAGCAGCTCCCGGACTGGGGAAGAGACCCAGTACTTC. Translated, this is CASSSRTGEETQYF.